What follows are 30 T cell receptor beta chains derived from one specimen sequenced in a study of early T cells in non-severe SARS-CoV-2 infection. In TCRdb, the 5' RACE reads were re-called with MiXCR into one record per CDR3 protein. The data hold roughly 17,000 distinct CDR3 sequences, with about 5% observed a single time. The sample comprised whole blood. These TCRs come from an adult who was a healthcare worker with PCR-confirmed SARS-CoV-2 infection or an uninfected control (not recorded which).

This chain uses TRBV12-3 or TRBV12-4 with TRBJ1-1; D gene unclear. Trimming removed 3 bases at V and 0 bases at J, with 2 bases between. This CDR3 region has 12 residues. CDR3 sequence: CASSFVNTEAFF. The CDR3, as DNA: TGTGCCAGCAGTTTTGTGAACACTGAAGCTTTCTTT.

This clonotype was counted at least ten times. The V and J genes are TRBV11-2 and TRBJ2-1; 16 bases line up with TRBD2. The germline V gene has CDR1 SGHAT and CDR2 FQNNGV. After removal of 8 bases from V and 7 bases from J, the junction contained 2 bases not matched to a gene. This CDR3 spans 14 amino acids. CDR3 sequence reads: CASGGLAGGNEQFF. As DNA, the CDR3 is TGTGCCAGCGGGGGACTAGCGGGAGGGAATGAGCAGTTCTTC.

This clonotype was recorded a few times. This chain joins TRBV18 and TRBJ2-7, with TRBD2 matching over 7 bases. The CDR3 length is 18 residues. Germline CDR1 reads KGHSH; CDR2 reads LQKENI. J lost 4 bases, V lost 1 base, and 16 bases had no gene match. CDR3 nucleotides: TGTGCCAGCTCACCACGGGGTGGGTCTGCGGGAGACCAATACGAGCAGTACGTC. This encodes CASSPRGGSAGDQYEQYV.

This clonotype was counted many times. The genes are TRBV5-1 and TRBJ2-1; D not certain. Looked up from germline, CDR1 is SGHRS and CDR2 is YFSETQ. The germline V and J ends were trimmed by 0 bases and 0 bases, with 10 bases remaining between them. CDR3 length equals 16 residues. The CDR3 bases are TGCGCCAGCAGCTTGGTATCACTACCCTCCTACAATGAGCAGTTCTTC. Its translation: CASSLVSLPSYNEQFF. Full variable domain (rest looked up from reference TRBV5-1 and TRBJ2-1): KAGVTQTPRYLIKTRGQQVTLSCSPISGHRSVSWYQQTPGQGLQFLFEYFSETQRNKGNFPGRFSGRQFSNSRSEMNVSTLELGDSALYLCASSLVSLPSYNEQFFGPGTRLTVL.

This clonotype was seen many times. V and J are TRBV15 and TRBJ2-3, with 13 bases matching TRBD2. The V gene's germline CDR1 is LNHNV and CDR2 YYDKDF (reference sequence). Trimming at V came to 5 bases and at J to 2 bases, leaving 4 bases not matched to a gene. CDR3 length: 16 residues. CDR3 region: CATSEGTSGNTDTQYF. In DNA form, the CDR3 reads TGTGCCACCAGCGAGGGGACTAGCGGGAACACAGATACGCAGTATTTT.

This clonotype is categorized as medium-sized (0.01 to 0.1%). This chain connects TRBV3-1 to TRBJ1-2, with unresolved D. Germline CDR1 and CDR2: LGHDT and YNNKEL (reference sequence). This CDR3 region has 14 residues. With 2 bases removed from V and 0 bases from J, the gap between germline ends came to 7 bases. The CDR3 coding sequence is TGTGCCAGCAGCCAACACCGTACTAACTATGGCTACACCTTC. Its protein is CASSQHRTNYGYTF.

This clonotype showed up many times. Written as DNA, the CDR3 is TGCAGTGCTAGGCCCCGATACAGGGGCAAACTGGTCGGGCTAGAAGCTTTCTTT. It specifies CSARPRYRGKLVGLEAFF. The V gene is TRBV20-1, the J gene TRBJ1-1, with 7 nucleotides matching TRBD1. The germline gives CDR1 DFQATT, CDR2 SNEGSKA (reference sequence). This CDR3 region has 18 residues. V lost 3 bases and J lost 8; bases outside the gene matches: 24.

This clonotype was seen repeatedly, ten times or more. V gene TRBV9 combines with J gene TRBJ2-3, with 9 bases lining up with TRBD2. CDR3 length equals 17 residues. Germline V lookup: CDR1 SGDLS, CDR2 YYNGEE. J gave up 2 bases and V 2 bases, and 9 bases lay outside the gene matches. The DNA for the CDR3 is TGTGCCAGCAGCGTGCTGCCAGCGGGAGGCAACACAGATACGCAGTATTTT. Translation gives CASSVLPAGGNTDTQYF.

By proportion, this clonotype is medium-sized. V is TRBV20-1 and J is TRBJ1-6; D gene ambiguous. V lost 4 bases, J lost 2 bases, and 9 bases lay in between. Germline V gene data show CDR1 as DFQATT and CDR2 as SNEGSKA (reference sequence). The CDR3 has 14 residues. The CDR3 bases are TGCAGTGCTAACGGCCGAGCCTATAATTCACCCCTCCACTTT. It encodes CSANGRAYNSPLHF.

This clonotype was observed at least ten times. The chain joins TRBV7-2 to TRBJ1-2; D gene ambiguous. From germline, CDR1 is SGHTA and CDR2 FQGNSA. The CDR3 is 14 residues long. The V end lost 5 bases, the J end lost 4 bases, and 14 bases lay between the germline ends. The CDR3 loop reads CASSPPTDFYGYTF. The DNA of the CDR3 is TGTGCCAGCAGCCCGCCCACGGACTTCTATGGCTACACCTTC. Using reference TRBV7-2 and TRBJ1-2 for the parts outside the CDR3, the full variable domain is GAGVSQSPSNKVTEKGKDVELRCDPISGHTALYWYRQSLGQGLEFLIYFQGNSAPDKSGLPSDRFSAERTGGSVSTLTIQRTQQEDSAVYLCASSPPTDFYGYTFGSGTRLTVV.

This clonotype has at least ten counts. CDR3 loop: CASSQLQLAGVQTQYF. In DNA form, the CDR3 reads TGCGCCAGCAGCCAGCTTCAACTAGCGGGAGTACAGACCCAGTACTTC. The V and J genes are TRBV4-1 and TRBJ2-5; TRBD2 matches 11 bases. With V trimmed by 3 bases and J by 6 bases, 9 bases remained unmatched. In germline, CDR1 is MGHRA, CDR2 YSYEKL. The CDR3 runs 16 residues.

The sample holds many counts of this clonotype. CDR3 region: CAWRDGGYGYTF. For the CDR3, the DNA is TGTGCCTGGAGGGACGGGGGCTATGGCTACACCTTC. The chain recombines TRBV30 with TRBJ1-2; D perhaps matches TRBD1 (5 bases). The CDR3 has 12 amino acids. With 3 bases removed from V and 4 bases from J, the gap between germline ends came to 9 bases. The germline V gene has CDR1 GTSNPN and CDR2 SVGIG (reference sequence).

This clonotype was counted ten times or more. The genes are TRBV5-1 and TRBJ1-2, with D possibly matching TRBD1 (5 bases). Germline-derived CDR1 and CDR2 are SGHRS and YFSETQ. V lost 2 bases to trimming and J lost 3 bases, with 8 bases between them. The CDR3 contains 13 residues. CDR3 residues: CASSLGGDYGYTF. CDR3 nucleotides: TGCGCCAGCAGCTTAGGAGGGGACTATGGCTACACCTTC.

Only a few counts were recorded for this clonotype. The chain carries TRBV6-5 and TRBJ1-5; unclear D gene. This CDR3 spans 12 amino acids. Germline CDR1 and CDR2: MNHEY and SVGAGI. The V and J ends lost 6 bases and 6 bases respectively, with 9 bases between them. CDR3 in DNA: TGTGCCAGCAGGGAGGTGGGTCAGCCCCAGCATTTT. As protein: CASREVGQPQHF.

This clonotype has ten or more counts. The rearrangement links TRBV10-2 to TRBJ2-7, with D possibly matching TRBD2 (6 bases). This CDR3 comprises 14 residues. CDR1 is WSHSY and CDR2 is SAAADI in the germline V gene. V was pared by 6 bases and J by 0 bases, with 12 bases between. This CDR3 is CASRSGGFSYEQYF. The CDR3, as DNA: TGCGCCAGCAGGTCTGGGGGGTTCTCCTACGAGCAGTACTTC.

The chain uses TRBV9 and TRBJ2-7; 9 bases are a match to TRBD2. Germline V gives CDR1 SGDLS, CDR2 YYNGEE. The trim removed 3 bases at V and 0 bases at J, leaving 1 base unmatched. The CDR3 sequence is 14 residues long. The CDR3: CASSASGNSYEQYF. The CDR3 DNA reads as TGTGCCAGCAGCGCTAGCGGGAACTCCTACGAGCAGTACTTC.

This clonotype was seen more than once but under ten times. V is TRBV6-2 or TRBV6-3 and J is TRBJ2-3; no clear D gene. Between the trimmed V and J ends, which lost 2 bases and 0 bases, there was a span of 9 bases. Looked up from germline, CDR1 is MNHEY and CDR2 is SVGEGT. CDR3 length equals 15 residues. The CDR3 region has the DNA TGTGCCAGCAGTTACGGAGAAATTAGCACAGATACGCAGTATTTT. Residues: CASSYGEISTDTQYF.

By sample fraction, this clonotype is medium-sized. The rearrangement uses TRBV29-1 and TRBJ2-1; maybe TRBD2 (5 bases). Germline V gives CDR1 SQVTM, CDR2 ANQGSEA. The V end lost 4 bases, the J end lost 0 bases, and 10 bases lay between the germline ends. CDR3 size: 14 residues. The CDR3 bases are TGCAGCGTTGCTTCGGGAACCTCCTACAATGAGCAGTTCTTC. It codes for CSVASGTSYNEQFF.

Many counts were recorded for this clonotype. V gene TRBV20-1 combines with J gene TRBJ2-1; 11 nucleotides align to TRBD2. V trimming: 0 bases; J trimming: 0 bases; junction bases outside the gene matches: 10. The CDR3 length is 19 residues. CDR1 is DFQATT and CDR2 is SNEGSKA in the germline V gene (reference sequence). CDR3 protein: CSARDLVSGRASSYNEQFF. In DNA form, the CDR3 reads TGCAGTGCTAGAGATCTGGTTAGCGGGAGGGCTAGCTCCTACAATGAGCAGTTCTTC.

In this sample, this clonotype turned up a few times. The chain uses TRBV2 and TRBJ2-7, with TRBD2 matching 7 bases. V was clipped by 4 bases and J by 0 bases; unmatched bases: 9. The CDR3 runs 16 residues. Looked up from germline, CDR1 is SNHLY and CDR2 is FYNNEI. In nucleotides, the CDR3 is TGTGCCAGCAGTGGGCCCCTAGCGGAGATCTCCTACGAGCAGTACGTC. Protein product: CASSGPLAEISYEQYV.

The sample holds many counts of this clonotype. The CDR3 sequence: CASSLVRGYNEQFF. DNA of the CDR3: TGTGCCAGCAGCTTAGTGAGGGGTTACAATGAGCAGTTCTTC. The chain has TRBV7-2 and TRBJ2-1, with D perhaps being TRBD1 or TRBD2 (5 bases each). Germline assignment: CDR1 SGHTA and CDR2 FQGNSA. The length of the CDR3 is 14 residues. Trimming stripped 1 base from V and 4 bases from J, with 8 bases between.

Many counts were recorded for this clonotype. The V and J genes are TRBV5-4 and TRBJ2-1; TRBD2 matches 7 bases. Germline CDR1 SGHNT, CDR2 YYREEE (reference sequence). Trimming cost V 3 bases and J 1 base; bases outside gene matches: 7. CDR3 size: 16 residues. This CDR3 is CASSSLSGASYNEQFF. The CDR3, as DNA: TGTGCCAGCAGCTCCCTCAGCGGGGCTTCCTACAATGAGCAGTTCTTC.

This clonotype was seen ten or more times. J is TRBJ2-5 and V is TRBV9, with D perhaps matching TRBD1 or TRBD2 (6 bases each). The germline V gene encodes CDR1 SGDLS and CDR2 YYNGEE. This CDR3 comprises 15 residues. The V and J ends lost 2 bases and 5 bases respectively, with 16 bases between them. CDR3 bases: TGTGCCAGCAGCGTGGGGGGCTCAGTCCGCGAGACCCAGTACTTC. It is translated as CASSVGGSVRETQYF.

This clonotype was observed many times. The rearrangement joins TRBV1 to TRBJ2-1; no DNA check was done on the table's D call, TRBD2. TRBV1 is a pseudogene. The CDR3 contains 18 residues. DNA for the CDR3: TGCACCAGCAGCCAAGAAGAGAAACGACTAGCGGCCTACAATGAGCAGTTCTTC. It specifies CTSSQEEKRLAAYNEQFF.

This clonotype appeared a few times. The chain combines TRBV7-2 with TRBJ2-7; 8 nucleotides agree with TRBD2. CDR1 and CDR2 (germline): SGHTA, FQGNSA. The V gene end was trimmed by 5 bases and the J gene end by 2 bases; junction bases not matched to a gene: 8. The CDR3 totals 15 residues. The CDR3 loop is CASSPLAVNAYEQYF. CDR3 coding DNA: TGTGCCAGCAGCCCACTAGCGGTTAACGCCTACGAGCAGTACTTC.

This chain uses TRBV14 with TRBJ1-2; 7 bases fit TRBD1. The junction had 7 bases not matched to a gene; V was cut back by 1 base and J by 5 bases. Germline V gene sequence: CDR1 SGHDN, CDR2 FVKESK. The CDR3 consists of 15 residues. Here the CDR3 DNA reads TGTGCCAGCAGCCAAGGAGGTGCAGGGGGGTATGGCTACACCTTC. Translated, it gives CASSQGGAGGYGYTF.

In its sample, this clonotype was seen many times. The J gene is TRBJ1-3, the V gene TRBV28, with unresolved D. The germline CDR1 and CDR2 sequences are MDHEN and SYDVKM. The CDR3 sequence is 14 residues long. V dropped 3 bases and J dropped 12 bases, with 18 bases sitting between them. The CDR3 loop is CASSLTGPDWDIYF. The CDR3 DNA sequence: TGTGCCAGCAGTTTGACCGGCCCGGATTGGGACATATATTTT.

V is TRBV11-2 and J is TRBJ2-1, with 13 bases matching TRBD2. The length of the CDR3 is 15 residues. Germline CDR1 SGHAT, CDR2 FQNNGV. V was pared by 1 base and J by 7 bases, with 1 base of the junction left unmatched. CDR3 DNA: TGTGCCAGCAGCTTAGGACTAGCGGGAGGTAATGAGCAGTTCTTC. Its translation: CASSLGLAGGNEQFF.

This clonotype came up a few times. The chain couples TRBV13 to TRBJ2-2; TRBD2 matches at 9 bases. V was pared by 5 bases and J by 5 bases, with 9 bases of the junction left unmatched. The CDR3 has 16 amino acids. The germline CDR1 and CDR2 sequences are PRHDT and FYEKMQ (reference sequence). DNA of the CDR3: TGTGCCAGCAGCCCCCGGACTAGCGTCAATACCGGGGAGCTGTTTTTT. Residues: CASSPRTSVNTGELFF.

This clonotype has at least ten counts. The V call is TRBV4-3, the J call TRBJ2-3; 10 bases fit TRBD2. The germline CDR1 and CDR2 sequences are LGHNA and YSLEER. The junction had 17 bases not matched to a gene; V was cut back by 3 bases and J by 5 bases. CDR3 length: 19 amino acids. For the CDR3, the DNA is TGCGCCAGCAGCCAGAATCTCCGACTAGCGGGTGACTATATAGATACGCAGTATTTT. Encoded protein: CASSQNLRLAGDYIDTQYF.